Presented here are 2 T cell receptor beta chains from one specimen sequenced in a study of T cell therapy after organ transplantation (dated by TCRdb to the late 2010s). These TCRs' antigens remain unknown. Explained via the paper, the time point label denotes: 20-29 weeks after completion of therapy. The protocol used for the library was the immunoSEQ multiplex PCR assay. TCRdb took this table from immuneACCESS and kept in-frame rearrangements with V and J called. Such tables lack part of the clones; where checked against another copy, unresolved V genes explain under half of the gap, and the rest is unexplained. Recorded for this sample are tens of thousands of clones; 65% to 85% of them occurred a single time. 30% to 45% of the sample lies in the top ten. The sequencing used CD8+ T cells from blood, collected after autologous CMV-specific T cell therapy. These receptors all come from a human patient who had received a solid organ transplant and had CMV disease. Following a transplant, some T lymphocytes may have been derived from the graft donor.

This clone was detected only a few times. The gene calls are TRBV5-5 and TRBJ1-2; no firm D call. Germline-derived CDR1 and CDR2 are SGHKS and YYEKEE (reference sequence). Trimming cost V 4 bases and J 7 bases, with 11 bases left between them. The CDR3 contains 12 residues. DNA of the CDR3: TGTGCCAGCAGCCCCCTCGGCTTTGGCTACACCTTC. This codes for CASSPLGFGYTF.

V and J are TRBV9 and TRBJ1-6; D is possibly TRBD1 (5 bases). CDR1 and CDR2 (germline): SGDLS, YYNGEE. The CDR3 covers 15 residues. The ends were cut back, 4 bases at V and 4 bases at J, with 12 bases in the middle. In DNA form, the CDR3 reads TGTGCCAGCAGCATTGACAGTCCTTATAATTCACCCCTCCACTTT. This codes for CASSIDSPYNSPLHF.